Listed below are T cell receptor beta chains from one sample, sequenced in a study of blood T cell repertoires in COVID-19. The data were produced by immunoSEQ multiplex PCR, yet TCRdb's version contains in-frame clones alone and is incomplete. The sample yields 60,000 to 65,000 clones, 90% seen once. Material for sequencing was peripheral blood. These receptors were obtained from a woman aged 80 or older with active COVID-19. The CDR3 runs from the conserved cysteine through the conserved F or W. D genes are given only for firm matches. A clone size is listed for some rows: how often the clone was seen (once, few, many), or a class if it is expanded.

>TRBJ1-6|.|TRBV2|TRBD1
CASRTGTGGDSPLHF
TGTGCCAGCAGGACCGGGACAGGGGGGGATTCACCCCTCCACTTT
>TRBJ1-2|.|TRBV6-5|TRBD1
CASSTTGASNYGYTF
TGTGCCAGCAGCACTACAGGGGCTTCCAACTATGGCTACACCTTC
>TRBJ2-5|.|TRBV3-1/TRBV3-2|TRBD1
CASSPRQGLQTQYF
TGTGCCAGCAGCCCCCGACAGGGCCTGCAGACCCAGTACTTC
>TRBJ2-1|.|TRBV4-1|.
CASSQDRRTVYNEQFF
TGCGCCAGCAGCCAAGATCGCAGGACAGTTTACAATGAGCAGTTCTTC
>TRBJ1-4|.|TRBV13|TRBD1
CASSFRQGGPFEKLFF
TGTGCCAGCAGCTTCCGACAGGGGGGACCCTTTGAAAAACTGTTTTTT
>TRBJ2-3|.|TRBV7-8|TRBD2
CASSLGTSGEVTDTQYF
TGTGCCAGCAGCCTCGGGACTAGCGGGGAGGTCACAGATACGCAGTATTTT
>TRBJ2-7|.|TRBV2|TRBD2
CASTGGLASHEQYF
TGTGCCAGCACCGGGGGACTAGCAAGCCACGAGCAGTACTTC
>TRBJ2-1|once|TRBV11-2|TRBD1
CASSLPYRTGINNEQFF
TGTGCCAGCAGCTTACCGTACCGGACAGGGATCAACAATGAGCAGTTCTTC
>TRBJ1-1|.|TRBV28|.
CASSSPGEGRGTEAFF
TGTGCCAGCAGTTCACCAGGGGAGGGTCGCGGCACTGAAGCTTTCTTT
>TRBJ1-1|.|TRBV6-1|.
CASSEVAGEGTEAFF
TGTGCCAGCAGTGAAGTGGCAGGGGAAGGTACTGAAGCTTTCTTT
>TRBJ2-5|once|TRBV15|.
CASGQGETQYF
TGTGCCAGCGGACAAGGAGAGACCCAGTACTTC
>TRBJ2-1|.|TRBV28|TRBD2
CASGGGIYNEQFF
TGTGCCAGCGGCGGGGGGATCTACAATGAGCAGTTCTTC
>TRBJ2-3|.|TRBV5-1|.
CASSPWTGSHTDTQYF
TGCGCCAGCAGCCCCTGGACTGGGTCCCACACAGATACGCAGTATTTT
>TRBJ1-2|few|TRBV4-2|.
CASSQDSSYGYTF
TGTGCCAGCAGCCAAGACTCGAGCTATGGCTACACCTTC
>TRBJ1-1|once|TRBV3-1/TRBV3-2|.
CASSQNIAGTEAFF
TGTGCCAGCAGCCAAAACATCGCGGGCACTGAAGCTTTCTTT
>TRBJ2-7|.|TRBV19|.
CASSIVAPPSYEQYF
TGTGCCAGTAGTATAGTGGCTCCACCCAGCTACGAGCAGTACTTC
>TRBJ2-3|.|TRBV7-2|.
CASSSPTAADTQYF
TGTGCCAGCAGCTCCCCCACGGCAGCGGATACGCAGTATTTT
>TRBJ1-2|.|TRBV29-1|.
CSALLGGYNYGYTF
TGCAGCGCCCTCTTGGGGGGATATAACTATGGCTACACCTTC
>TRBJ2-1|.|TRBV3-1/TRBV3-2|.
CASSQVDEQFF
TGTGCCAGCAGCCAAGTCGATGAGCAGTTCTTC
>TRBJ1-5|.|TRBV12-5|.
CASTHYSNQPQHF
TGTGCTAGTACTCATTATAGCAATCAGCCCCAGCATTTT
>TRBJ1-5|.|TRBV29-1|TRBD1
CSVTQGGNQPQHF
TGCAGCGTGACACAGGGGGGAAATCAGCCCCAGCATTTT
>TRBJ2-7|once|TRBV10-1|TRBD2
CASSEAVGAGVSQQYF
TGCGCCAGCAGTGAAGCCGTCGGAGCGGGAGTTAGTCAGCAGTACTTC
>TRBJ2-1|.|TRBV5-1|.
CARKTRGKGNEQFF
TGCGCCAGGAAGACTAGAGGGAAAGGAAATGAGCAGTTCTTC
>TRBJ2-1|.|TRBV4-1|TRBD2
CASSFSGSSYNEQFF
TGCGCCAGCAGCTTCAGCGGGAGCTCCTACAATGAGCAGTTCTTC
>TRBJ1-4|.|TRBV7-6|TRBD1
CASSGGTGRGEKLFF
TGTGCCAGCAGCGGGGGGACAGGACGGGGTGAAAAACTGTTTTTT
>TRBJ2-3|.|TRBV19|.
CASSIGPSADTQYF
TGTGCCAGTAGTATAGGTCCTAGCGCAGATACGCAGTATTTT
>TRBJ2-5|.|TRBV14|TRBD1
CASSHRTGGRGTQYF
TGTGCCAGCAGCCACAGGACAGGGGGCCGCGGAACCCAGTACTTC
>TRBJ2-1|.|TRBV29-1|TRBD1
CSVETGTGVPNEQFF
TGCAGCGTTGAAACAGGGACAGGGGTCCCCAATGAGCAGTTCTTC
>TRBJ2-1|.|TRBV5-8|TRBD2
CASSFVSSGRDYNEQFF
TGTGCCAGCAGCTTTGTGTCTAGCGGGAGGGACTACAATGAGCAGTTCTTC
>TRBJ2-5|.|TRBV11-2|TRBD2
CASSLSSGTQETQYF
TGTGCCAGCAGCTTAAGTAGCGGGACGCAAGAGACCCAGTACTTC
>TRBJ2-1|.|TRBV5-1|.
CATSASVSYNEQFF
TGCGCCACCTCCGCCAGCGTTTCCTACAATGAGCAGTTCTTC
>TRBJ2-2|.|TRBV24-1|TRBD2
CATSDSDLSGSGGGELFF
TGTGCCACCAGTGATTCCGACCTGAGCGGGAGCGGAGGCGGGGAGCTGTTTTTT
>TRBJ2-1|.|TRBV19|.
CASNDGVTSSYNEQFF
TGTGCCAGTAATGATGGAGTGACTAGCTCCTACAATGAGCAGTTCTTC